This T cell receptor (beta chain) was captured in a study of blood T cell repertoires in COVID-19. The table came from immunoSEQ multiplex PCR; TCRdb's copy has only in-frame clones and leaves some out. The sample lists 180,000 or so clones; approximately 82% were seen once. Adults between roughly 18 and 90 years of age took part from 20 to 25 US areas. Participants reported their clinical history, and cohort assignment relied on those reports. The CDR3 extends over 15 amino acids. The V and J ends lost 5 bases and 5 bases respectively, with 18 bases between them. CDR1 is SGHNT, CDR2 YENEEA, per germline.

The chain links TRBV11-3 to TRBJ2-5, with D tentatively TRBD1 (6 bases). The sequence was collected from a woman aged 45-65 years in a cohort exposed to, infected with or recovered from COVID-19 (not recorded which). Sequenced sample: PBMCs or T cells enriched from blood (not recorded which). The CDR3 reads CASSLGRGHEETQYF. CDR3 coding DNA: TGTGCCAGCAGCCTAGGCAGGGGACATGAGGAGACCCAGTACTTC.